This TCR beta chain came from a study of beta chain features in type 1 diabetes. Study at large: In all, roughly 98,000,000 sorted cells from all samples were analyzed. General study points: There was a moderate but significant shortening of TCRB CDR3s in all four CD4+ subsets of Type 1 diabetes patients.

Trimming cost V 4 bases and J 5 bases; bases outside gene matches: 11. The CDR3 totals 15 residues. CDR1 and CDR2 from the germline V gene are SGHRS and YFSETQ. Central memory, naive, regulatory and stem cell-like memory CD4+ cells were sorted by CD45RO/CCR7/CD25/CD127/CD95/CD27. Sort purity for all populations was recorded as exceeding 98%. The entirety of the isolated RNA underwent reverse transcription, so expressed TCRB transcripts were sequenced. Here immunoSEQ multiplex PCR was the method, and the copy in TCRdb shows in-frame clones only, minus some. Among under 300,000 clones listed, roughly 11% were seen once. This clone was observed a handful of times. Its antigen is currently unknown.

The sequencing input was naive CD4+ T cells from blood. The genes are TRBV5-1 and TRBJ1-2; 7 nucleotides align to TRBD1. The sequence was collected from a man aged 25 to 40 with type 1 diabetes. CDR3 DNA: TGCGCCAGCAGCAAGGAAGGGACAGACTTTTATGGCTACACCTTC. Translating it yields CASSKEGTDFYGYTF.